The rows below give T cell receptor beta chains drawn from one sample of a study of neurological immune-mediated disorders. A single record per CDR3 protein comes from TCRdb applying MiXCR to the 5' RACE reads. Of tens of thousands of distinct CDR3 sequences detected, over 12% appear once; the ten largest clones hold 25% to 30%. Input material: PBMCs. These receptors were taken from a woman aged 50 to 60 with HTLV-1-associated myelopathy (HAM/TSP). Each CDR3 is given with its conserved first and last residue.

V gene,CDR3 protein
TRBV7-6,CASSPQAGGAGYEQYF
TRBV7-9,CASSLQGQADTQYF
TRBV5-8,CASRVKGGRGETQYF
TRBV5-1,CASRIDTGTNTEAFF
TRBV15,CATSSLTGTEQFF
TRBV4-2,CASSQEGQGLSYEQYF
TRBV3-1,CTSRFGAVRQETQYF
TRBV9,CASSVAGDMTDTQYF
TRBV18,CASSPQGVLYEQYF
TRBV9,CASSADSNQPQHF
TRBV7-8,CASSLTGVYEQYF